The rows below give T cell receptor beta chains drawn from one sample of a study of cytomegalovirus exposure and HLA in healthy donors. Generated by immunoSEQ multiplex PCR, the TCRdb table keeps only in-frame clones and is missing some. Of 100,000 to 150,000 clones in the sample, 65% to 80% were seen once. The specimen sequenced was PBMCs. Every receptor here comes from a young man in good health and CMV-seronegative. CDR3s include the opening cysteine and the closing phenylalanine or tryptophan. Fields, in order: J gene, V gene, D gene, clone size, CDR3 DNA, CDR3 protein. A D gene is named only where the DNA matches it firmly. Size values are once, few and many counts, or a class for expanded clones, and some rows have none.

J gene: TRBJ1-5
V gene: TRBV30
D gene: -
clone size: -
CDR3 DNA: TGTGCCTGGAGTGTTTACCCGAACGGAGACAATCAGCCCCAGCATTTT
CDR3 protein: CAWSVYPNGDNQPQHF

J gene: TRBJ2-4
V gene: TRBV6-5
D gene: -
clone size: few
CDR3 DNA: TGTGCCAGCAGCTCCGGGTCCAAAAACATTCAGTACTTC
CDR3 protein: CASSSGSKNIQYF

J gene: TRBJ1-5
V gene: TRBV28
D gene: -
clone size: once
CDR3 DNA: TGTGCCAGCAGTTTACATTCGGGGGGCGGTCAGCCCCAGCATTTT
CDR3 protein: CASSLHSGGGQPQHF

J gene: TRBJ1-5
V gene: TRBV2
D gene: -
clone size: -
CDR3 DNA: TGTGCCAGCAGTGGTGAAGCTAGCAATCAGCCCCAGCATTTT
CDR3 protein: CASSGEASNQPQHF

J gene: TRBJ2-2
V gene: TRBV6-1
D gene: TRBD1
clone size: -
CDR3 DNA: TGTGCCAGCAGGTCCGGGACAGGGGACACCGGGGAGCTGTTTTTT
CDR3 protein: CASRSGTGDTGELFF

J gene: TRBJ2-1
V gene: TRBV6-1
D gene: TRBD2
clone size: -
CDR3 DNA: TGTGCCAGCACTAGCAGCGGGATGGAAGGTGAGCAGTTCTTC
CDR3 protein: CASTSSGMEGEQFF

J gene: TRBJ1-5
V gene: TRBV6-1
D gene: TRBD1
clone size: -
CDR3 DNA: TGTGCCAGCAGTGGCCGAACAGGGGTAAATAGCAATCAGCCCCAGCATTTT
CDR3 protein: CASSGRTGVNSNQPQHF

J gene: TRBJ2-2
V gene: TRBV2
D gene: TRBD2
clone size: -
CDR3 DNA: TGTGCCAGGGGGACTAGCGGGAGTGTAGTCACCGGGGAGCTGTTTTTT
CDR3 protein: CARGTSGSVVTGELFF

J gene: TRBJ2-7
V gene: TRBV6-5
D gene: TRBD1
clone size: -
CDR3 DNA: TGTGCCAGCACCTCGACAGGGGCGACCTACGAGCAGTACTTC
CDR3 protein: CASTSTGATYEQYF

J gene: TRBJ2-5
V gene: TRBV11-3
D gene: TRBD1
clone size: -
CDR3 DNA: TGTGCCAGCAGCCCGGGGACAGGGGGCATCCAAGAGACCCAGTACTTC
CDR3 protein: CASSPGTGGIQETQYF

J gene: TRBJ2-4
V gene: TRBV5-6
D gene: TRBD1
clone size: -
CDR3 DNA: TGTGCCAGCACCTTATTGGGACAGGCGGAAAACATTCAGTACTTC
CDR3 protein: CASTLLGQAENIQYF

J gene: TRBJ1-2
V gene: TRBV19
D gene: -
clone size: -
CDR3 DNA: TGTGCCAGCACCCCCCGTCCGGGAAGCTATGGCTACACCTTC
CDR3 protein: CASTPRPGSYGYTF

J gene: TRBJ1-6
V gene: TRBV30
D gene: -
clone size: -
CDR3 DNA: TGTGCCTTGGCGGGGGCCGATAATTCACCCCTCCACTTT
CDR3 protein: CALAGADNSPLHF

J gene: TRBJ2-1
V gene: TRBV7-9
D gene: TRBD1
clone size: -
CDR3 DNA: TGTGCCAGCAGCTCAAGGACAGGGATCTACAATGAGCAGTTCTTC
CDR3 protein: CASSSRTGIYNEQFF

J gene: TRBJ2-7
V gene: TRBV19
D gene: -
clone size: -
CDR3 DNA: TGTGCCAGTAGTATTGGCGGGACCGACGCGCAGTACTTC
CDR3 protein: CASSIGGTDAQYF

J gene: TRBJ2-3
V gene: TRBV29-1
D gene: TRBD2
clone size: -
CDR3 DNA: TGCAGCGTTGGATATCTAGCGGGGGCCAGCACAGATACGCAGTATTTT
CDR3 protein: CSVGYLAGASTDTQYF

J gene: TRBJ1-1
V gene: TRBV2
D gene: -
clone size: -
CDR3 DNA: TGTGCCAGCAGTACACAGGGAATGAACACTGAAGCTTTCTTT
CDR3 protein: CASSTQGMNTEAFF

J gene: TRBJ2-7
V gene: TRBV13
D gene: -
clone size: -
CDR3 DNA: TGTGCCAGCAGCTTACCGTCCTCCTACGAGCAGTACTTC
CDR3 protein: CASSLPSSYEQYF

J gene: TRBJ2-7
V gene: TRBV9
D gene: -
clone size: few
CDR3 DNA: TGTGCCAGCAGCGTAGCTTCGAGGGTCTCAGACTACGAGCAGTACTTC
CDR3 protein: CASSVASRVSDYEQYF

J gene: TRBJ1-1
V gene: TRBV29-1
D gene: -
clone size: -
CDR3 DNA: TGCAGCGTTGAATCAGGGGATGGGGACACTGAAGCTTTCTTT
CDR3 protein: CSVESGDGDTEAFF

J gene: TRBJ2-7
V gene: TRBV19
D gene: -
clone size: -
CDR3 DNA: TGTGCCAGTAGAGGAAGAGGGGGACCGTACGAGCAGTACTTC
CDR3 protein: CASRGRGGPYEQYF

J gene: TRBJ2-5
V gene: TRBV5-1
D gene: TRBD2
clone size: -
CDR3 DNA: TGCGCCAGCAGCTTCCCTACCTTACTTAGCGGGCCTCAAGAGACCCAGTACTTC
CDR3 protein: CASSFPTLLSGPQETQYF

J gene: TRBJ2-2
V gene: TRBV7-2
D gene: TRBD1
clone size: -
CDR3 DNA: TGTGCCAGCAGCTCAAGGACAGGGACTCACACCGGGGAGCTGTTTTTT
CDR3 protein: CASSSRTGTHTGELFF

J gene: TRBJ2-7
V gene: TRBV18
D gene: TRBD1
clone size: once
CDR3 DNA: TGTGCCAGCTCACCAACGGGACAGCCAGCCTACGAGCAGTACTTC
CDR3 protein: CASSPTGQPAYEQYF

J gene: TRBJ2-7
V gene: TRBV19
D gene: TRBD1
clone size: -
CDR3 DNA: TGTGCCAGTAGTAGACAGGGTCCAGGCGAGCAGTACTTC
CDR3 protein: CASSRQGPGEQYF

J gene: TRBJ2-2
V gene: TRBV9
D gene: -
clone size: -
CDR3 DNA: TGTGCCAGCAGCGCTTACACCGGGGAGCTGTTTTTT
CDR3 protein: CASSAYTGELFF

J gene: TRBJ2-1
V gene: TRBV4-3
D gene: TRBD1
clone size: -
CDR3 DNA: TGCGCCAGCAGCCAAGTGGGACAGGGGCAGTTCTTC
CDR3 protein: CASSQVGQGQFF

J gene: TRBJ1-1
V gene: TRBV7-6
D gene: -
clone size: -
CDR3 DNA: TGTGCCAGCAGCCCCCAAACGGGGTTGAACACTGAAGCTTTCTTT
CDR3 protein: CASSPQTGLNTEAFF

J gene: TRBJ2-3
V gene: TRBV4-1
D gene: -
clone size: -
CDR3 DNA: TGCGCCAGCAGCCACACCAGGGGTTCTAGCACAGATACGCAGTATTTT
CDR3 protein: CASSHTRGSSTDTQYF

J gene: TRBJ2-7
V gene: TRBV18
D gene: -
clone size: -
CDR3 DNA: TGTGCCAGCTCACCTCCAGGAATGAGCGAGCAGTACTTC
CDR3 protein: CASSPPGMSEQYF

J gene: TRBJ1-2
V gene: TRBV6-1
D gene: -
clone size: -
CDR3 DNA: TGTGCCAGCAGTGAGGGCAGGGTCTCCTATGGCTACACCTTC
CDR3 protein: CASSEGRVSYGYTF

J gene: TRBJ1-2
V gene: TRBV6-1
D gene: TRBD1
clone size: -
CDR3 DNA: TGTGCCAGCACCCCGGGACAGGGATCATATGGCTACACCTTC
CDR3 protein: CASTPGQGSYGYTF

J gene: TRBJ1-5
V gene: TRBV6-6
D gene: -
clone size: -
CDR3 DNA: TGTGCCAGCAGTCGGGAGACGATATCGGGCAATCAGCCCCAGCATTTT
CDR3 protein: CASSRETISGNQPQHF

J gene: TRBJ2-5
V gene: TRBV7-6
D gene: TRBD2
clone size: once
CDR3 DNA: TGTGCCAGCAGCTACGAGGGTAGCGGGGGGAGAGAGACCCAGTACTTC
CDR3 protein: CASSYEGSGGRETQYF

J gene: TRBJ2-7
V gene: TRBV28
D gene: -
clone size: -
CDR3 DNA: TGTGCCAGCAGTTCGCGGTACGAGCAGTACTTC
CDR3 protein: CASSSRYEQYF

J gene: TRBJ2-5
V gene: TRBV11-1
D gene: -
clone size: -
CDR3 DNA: TGTGCCAGCAGCGGAGGACAGGAGACCCAGTACTTC
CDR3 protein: CASSGGQETQYF

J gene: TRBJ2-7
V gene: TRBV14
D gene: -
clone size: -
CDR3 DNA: TGTGCCAGCAGCCAAGAAAACAGGGTCTACGAGCAGTACTTC
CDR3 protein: CASSQENRVYEQYF

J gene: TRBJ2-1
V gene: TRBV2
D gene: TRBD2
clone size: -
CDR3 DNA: TGTGCCAGCCTAGCGGGGGGGTACAATGAGCAGTTCTTC
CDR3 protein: CASLAGGYNEQFF

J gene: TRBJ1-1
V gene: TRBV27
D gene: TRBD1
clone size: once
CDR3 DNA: TGTGCCAGCAGTGGACCGGGACAGCGGACTGAAGCTTTCTTT
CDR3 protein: CASSGPGQRTEAFF

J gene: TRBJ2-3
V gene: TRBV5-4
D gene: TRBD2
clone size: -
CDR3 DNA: TGTGCCAGCAGCTTGGGCGGGGGGGCTGTAGATACGCAGTATTTT
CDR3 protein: CASSLGGGAVDTQYF

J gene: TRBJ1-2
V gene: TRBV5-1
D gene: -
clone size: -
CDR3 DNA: TGCGCCAGCAGCGAAAGGGGGTCAGGGTATGGCTACACCTTC
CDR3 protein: CASSERGSGYGYTF

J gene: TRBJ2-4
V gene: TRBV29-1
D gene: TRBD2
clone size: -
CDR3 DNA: TGCAGCGCGGGACTAGCGGGGATTCAGTACTTC
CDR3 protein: CSAGLAGIQYF

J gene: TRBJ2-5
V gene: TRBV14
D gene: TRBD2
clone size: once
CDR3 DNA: TGTGCCAGCAGCCAAGGTCTGGCGGGAGTGGAGACCCAGTACTTC
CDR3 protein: CASSQGLAGVETQYF

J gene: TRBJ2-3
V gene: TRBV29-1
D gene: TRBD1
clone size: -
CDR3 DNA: TGCAGCGTCGCCGGACAGGGAGTCACAGATACGCAGTATTTT
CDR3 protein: CSVAGQGVTDTQYF

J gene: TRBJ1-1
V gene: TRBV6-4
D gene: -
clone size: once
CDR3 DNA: TGTGCCAGCAGCAGGGAGCGGGACACTGAAGCTTTCTTT
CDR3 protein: CASSRERDTEAFF

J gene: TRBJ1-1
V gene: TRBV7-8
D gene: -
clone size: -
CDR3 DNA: TGTGCCAGCAGCCGGCGCGAGGGGAACACTGAAGCTTTCTTT
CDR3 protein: CASSRREGNTEAFF

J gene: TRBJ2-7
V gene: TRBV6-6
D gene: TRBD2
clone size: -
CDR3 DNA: TGTGCCAGCAGTTATAGGGGTGGCGGGGGGGTCTACGAGCAGTACTTC
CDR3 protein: CASSYRGGGGVYEQYF

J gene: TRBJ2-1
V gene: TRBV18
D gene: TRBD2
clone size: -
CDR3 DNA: TGTGCCAGCTCACCGGGACTAGACAATGAGCAGTTCTTC
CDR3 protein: CASSPGLDNEQFF